The sequence of this T cell receptor (beta chain) was determined in a study of cytomegalovirus exposure and HLA in healthy donors. Study results and limitations: Cytomegalovirus status was reportedly diagnosed by the classifier with high specificity and sensitivity. Presence/absence analyses treated sequencing depth as roughly uniform across donors.

Details on this clone: Its antigen is as yet unknown.

13 Jbeta primers and 60 Vbeta primers were used for the PCR. TCRdb's table, derived via immunoSEQ multiplex PCR, lists solely in-frame clones and lacks some. The data hold around 150,000 clones, with about 77% observed a single time. Trimming took 6 bases from V and 5 from J; bases not matched to a gene: 6. Germline lookup yields CDR1 MNHEY and CDR2 SVGAGI. This CDR3 has 14 amino acids. This chain links TRBV6-5 with TRBJ1-3, with 8 positions matching TRBD1. The TCR comes from a woman in her forties or fifties in good health and CMV-seronegative. Sequenced sample: PBMCs. Here the CDR3 DNA reads TGTGCCAGCAGGGAAGGACAGGGTCGAAACACCATATATTTT. It encodes CASREGQGRNTIYF.